The 20 T cell receptor beta chains in this list originate from one sample, sequenced in a study of blood T cells in healthy people across ages. Next came a second PCR, run for roughly 6 to 11 cycles, which used a sample-barcoded 5' primer along with a J-beta primer mix. TCRdb processed the 5' RACE reads anew with MiXCR; each CDR3 protein has one entry. Here the sample spans 1.8 million or so distinct CDR3 sequences, about two fifths being singletons. Sample: blood. The receptors here all came from a human donor in good health.

This clonotype was seen a few times. The chain uses TRBV20-1 and TRBJ2-3; D is perhaps TRBD1 or TRBD2 (6 bases each). The CDR3 runs 13 residues. The V and J ends lost 2 bases and 4 bases respectively, with 10 bases between them. Germline CDR1 reads DFQATT; CDR2 reads SNEGSKA (reference sequence). CDR3 nucleotides: TGCAGTGCTAGAAGGGGGGCCCCAGATACGCAGTATTTT. Translation gives CSARRGAPDTQYF.

The V call is TRBV4-1, the J call TRBJ1-2; D unresolved. Germline CDR1 is MGHRA and CDR2 is YSYEKL. This CDR3 comprises 15 residues. The germline V and J ends were trimmed by 4 bases and 5 bases, with 17 bases remaining between them. CDR3 nucleotide sequence: TGCGCCAGCAGCCTTGTGGCCTCCTTGGCGTATGGCTACACCTTC. Translated: CASSLVASLAYGYTF.

This chain connects TRBV2 to TRBJ1-2; TRBD1 agrees at 9 bases. The CDR3 sequence is 16 residues long. V shed 6 bases, J shed 6 bases, and the junction held 14 bases outside the gene matches. Germline lookup yields CDR1 SNHLY and CDR2 FYNNEI. CDR3 protein: CASRYRPGTGLNGYTF. The CDR3 bases are TGTGCCAGCAGATACAGACCCGGGACAGGGTTAAATGGCTACACCTTC.

The chain links TRBV4-1 to TRBJ1-4, with 9 bases lining up with TRBD1. This CDR3 has 16 residues. After removal of 0 bases from V and 11 bases from J, the junction contained 10 bases not matched to a gene. Germline loops: CDR1 MGHRA, CDR2 YSYEKL. The DNA of the CDR3 is TGCGCCAGCAGCCAAGATACCGGACAGGGGTCTTTGAAACTGTTTTTT. Its protein product is CASSQDTGQGSLKLFF.

The V and J genes are TRBV7-2 and TRBJ1-5; no firm D call. Trimming took 5 bases from V and 3 from J, leaving 11 bases between them. The V gene's germline CDR1 is SGHTA and CDR2 FQGNSA. This CDR3 has 14 amino acids. Here the CDR3 reads CASSLKPLNQPQHF. As DNA, the CDR3 is TGTGCCAGCAGCCTGAAACCTCTCAATCAGCCCCAGCATTTT.

V usage is TRBV5-6 and J usage is TRBJ1-4; D gene uncertain. The CDR3 consists of 15 residues. Germline CDR1 and CDR2: SGHDT and YYEEEE. The V and J ends lost 3 bases and 0 bases respectively, with 9 bases between them. CDR3 in amino acids: CASSSAAATNEKLFF. In DNA, the CDR3 is TGTGCCAGCAGCTCCGCGGCTGCAACTAATGAAAAACTGTTTTTT.

The chain links TRBV20-1 to TRBJ1-5; D uncertain. V was cut by 0 bases and J by 4 bases, with 7 bases left in between. The length of the CDR3 is 13 residues. Germline CDR1 is DFQATT and CDR2 is SNEGSKA (reference sequence). This CDR3 is CSAREQPNQPQHF. As DNA, the CDR3 is TGCAGTGCTAGAGAACAGCCAAATCAGCCCCAGCATTTT.

The V gene is TRBV10-3, the J gene TRBJ1-4, with a possible D match to TRBD1 (5 bases). CDR3 length: 14 amino acids. Germline lookup yields CDR1 ENHRY and CDR2 SYGVKD. V was trimmed by 8 bases and J by 3 bases, leaving 13 bases between them. The CDR3 coding sequence is TGTGCCATCGCTTCGGGACGGGCTAATGAAAAACTGTTTTTT. This gives the protein CAIASGRANEKLFF.

V gene TRBV2 combines with J gene TRBJ1-5; D remains ambiguous. The CDR3 runs to 14 residues. Trimming removed 7 bases at V and 3 bases at J, with 13 bases between. Per germline, CDR1 SNHLY and CDR2 FYNNEI. CDR3 amino acids: CASNIQRNNQPQHF. The CDR3 DNA reads TGTGCCAGCAATATACAGCGAAACAATCAGCCCCAGCATTTT.

The chain joins TRBV29-1 to TRBJ1-1; D unresolved. V was clipped by 4 bases and J by 1 base, with 13 bases between them. CDR1 is SQVTM, CDR2 ANQGSEA, per germline. CDR3 length: 14 residues. The CDR3 coding sequence is TGCAGCGTTGCCATGATATTAGCGAACACTGAAGCTTTCTTT. Translating it yields CSVAMILANTEAFF.

The V call is TRBV12-3 or TRBV12-4, the J call TRBJ1-6; no definite D call. The CDR3 contains 15 residues. Trimming shortened V by 3 bases and J by 0 bases, and 6 bases separated the two germline ends. Here the CDR3 DNA reads TGTGCCAGCAGTTTTGACCACTCCTATAATTCACCCCTCCACTTT. Translating it yields CASSFDHSYNSPLHF.

The chain joins TRBV7-9 to TRBJ1-5, with D unresolved. V lost 8 bases and J lost 1, with 9 bases in between. Germline CDR1 is SEHNR and CDR2 is FQNEAQ (reference sequence). The CDR3 extends over 13 amino acids. CDR3 region: CASGTYSNQPQHF. The CDR3 coding sequence is TGTGCCAGCGGTACATACAGCAATCAGCCCCAGCATTTT.

The chain employs TRBV12-3 or TRBV12-4 and TRBJ1-4; possible D gene TRBD1, 5 bases. The ends were cut back, 4 bases at V and 4 bases at J, with 10 bases in the middle. The CDR3 length is 14 residues. CDR3 region: CASSSGLGNEKLFF. CDR3 nucleotides: TGTGCCAGCAGTTCGGGGCTGGGTAATGAAAAACTGTTTTTT.

The chain carries TRBV2 and TRBJ2-5; 8 bases match TRBD2. V dropped 1 base and J dropped 0; count of bases not matched to a gene: 4. The CDR3 is made up of 16 amino acids. Per germline, CDR1 SNHLY and CDR2 FYNNEI. Here the CDR3 reads CASSEDTSGYQETQYF. For the CDR3, the DNA is TGTGCCAGCAGTGAAGATACTAGCGGATACCAAGAGACCCAGTACTTC.

This clonotype was counted only a few times. One end of the junction does not line up with germline, which may come from a read error. The V and J genes are TRBV12-3 or TRBV12-4 and TRBJ2-1, with D perhaps matching TRBD2 (5 bases). The CDR3 sequence is 15 residues long. CDR3 nucleotide sequence: TGTGCCGGCAGCAGGTGGGAGAGCTCCTACAATGAGCAGTTCTTC. Residues: CAGSRWESSYNEQFF.

The chain has TRBV25-1 and TRBJ2-2, with TRBD1 matching 7 bases. CDR3 length equals 14 residues. Germline assignment: CDR1 MGHDK and CDR2 SYGVNS. V lost 9 bases to trimming and J lost 4 bases; unmatched junction nucleotides: 8. The CDR3 region has the DNA TGTGCCAGTCAGCAGGGGGTTGGCACCGGGGAGCTGTTTTTT. Translated: CASQQGVGTGELFF. The variable domain in full, completed from reference TRBV25-1 and TRBJ2-2, reads EADIYQTPRYLVIGTGKKITLECSQTMGHDKMYWYQQDPGMELHLIHYSYGVNSTEKGDLSSESTVSRIRTEHFPLTLESARPSHTSQYLCASQQGVGTGELFFGEGSRLTVL.

The chain combines TRBV4-3 with TRBJ1-2; D call uncertain. Germline V CDR1 and CDR2: LGHNA, YSLEER. V was pared by 3 bases and J by 2 bases, with 13 bases between. The CDR3 spans 15 residues. The CDR3 bases are TGCGCCAGCAGCCAGCAACTAACAGTCAACTATGGCTACACCTTC. Protein: CASSQQLTVNYGYTF.

The genes are TRBV20-1 and TRBJ2-3; no reliable D call. The V gene lost 6 bases and the J gene lost 7 bases, with 11 bases spanning the gap. The germline V gene encodes CDR1 DFQATT and CDR2 SNEGSKA (reference sequence). CDR3 size: 11 residues. In nucleotides, the CDR3 is TGCAGTGCAAGACCCCGGTATACGCAGTATTTT. Residues: CSARPRYTQYF.

The rearrangement joins TRBV20-1 to TRBJ2-1, with 8 bases aligning to TRBD2. The CDR3 length is 16 residues. CDR1 is DFQATT, CDR2 SNEGSKA, per germline (reference sequence). J gave up 3 bases and V 1 base, and 8 bases lay outside the gene matches. CDR3 sequence (DNA): TGCAGTGCTAGAGTTCGGACTAGCCGTAACTACAATGAGCAGTTCTTC. Protein product: CSARVRTSRNYNEQFF.

The chain recombines TRBV5-1 with TRBJ1-2, with 11 bases lining up with TRBD1. The CDR3 consists of 16 residues. The germline V gene has CDR1 SGHRS and CDR2 YFSETQ. V shed 3 bases, J shed 3 bases, and the junction held 7 bases outside the gene matches. The CDR3: CASSSGTGGSYYGYTF. The CDR3 coding sequence is TGCGCCAGCAGCTCAGGGACAGGGGGTTCATACTATGGCTACACCTTC.